This paragraph reports one TCR beta chain. The sample originates from a study of blood T cell repertoires in COVID-19. About the research overall: The samples span acute and convalescent COVID-19 from the United States, Italy and Spain. From T cells, B-cell-depleted T cells, or PBMCs came the material, which was cDNA or gDNA.

In the original analysis: Nucleated cell number was recorded as an estimate derived from reference gene primer amplification. Clones were sequenced by immunoSEQ multiplex PCR, and TCRdb holds only the in-frame ones, with some missing. V, J and clone size derive from that table, while D and trimming were established from the DNA sequence. This repertoire shows around 87,000 clones, 80% to 90% found once; its top ten account for approximately 8.9%. V dropped 3 bases and J dropped 5; count of bases not matched to a gene: 4. The CDR3 is made up of 14 amino acids. Germline CDR1 is KGHDR and CDR2 is SFDVKD.

The receptor was isolated from a man aged 50 or older with acute or convalescent COVID-19. The V and J genes are TRBV24-1 and TRBJ2-5, with TRBD2 matching over 8 bases. Sample: peripheral blood. Written as DNA, the CDR3 is TGTGCCACCAGTGATGCGGGGGGAAGCGAGACCCAGTACTTC. Protein sequence: CATSDAGGSETQYF.